The next 25 T cell receptor beta chains were all read from a single sample in a study of T cells after yellow fever vaccination. MiXCR was run by TCRdb on the 5' RACE reads, yielding one entry per CDR3 protein. The table has around 320,000 distinct CDR3 sequences, roughly 10% seen once. The material sequenced was CD4+ T cells sorted from PBMCs, taken 45 days after the yellow fever booster vaccination. Receptor source: a man aged 18 to 30 who received the YFV17D yellow fever vaccine.

This clonotype was seen a few times. The chain couples TRBV7-9 to TRBJ2-6; D remains ambiguous. V dropped 5 bases and J dropped 4 bases, with 15 bases sitting between them. The CDR3 loop spans 16 amino acids. Germline CDR1 is SEHNR and CDR2 is FQNEAQ (reference sequence). In DNA form, the CDR3 reads TGTGCCAGCAGCCCTAAACTCTCCGGCGGGGCCAACGTCCTGACTTTC. As protein: CASSPKLSGGANVLTF.

This clonotype was seen more than once but under ten times. The chain joins TRBV7-6 to TRBJ1-1; D gene ambiguous. Germline CDR1 reads SGHVS; CDR2 reads FNYEAQ. Deletions cut 4 bases from V and 4 bases from J, with 10 bases between. This CDR3 is built from 13 residues. The CDR3 spells CASSSAIGTEAFF. DNA of the CDR3: TGTGCCAGCAGCTCCGCGATCGGCACTGAAGCTTTCTTT.

This clonotype was counted ten times or more. The rearrangement joins TRBV12-3 or TRBV12-4 to TRBJ2-3; the D call may be TRBD1 or TRBD2 (6 bases each). The CDR3 spans 15 residues. The germline V and J ends were trimmed by 1 base and 2 bases, with 10 bases remaining between them. The CDR3 nucleotides are TGTGCCAGCAGTTTAGGCGGGACAACCACAGATACGCAGTATTTT. Translation gives CASSLGGTTTDTQYF.

This clonotype was seen a handful of times. The chain uses TRBV20-1 and TRBJ2-1; 8 nucleotides match TRBD2. This CDR3 region has 14 residues. J gave up 9 bases and V 0 bases, and 7 bases lay outside the gene matches. The germline V gene has CDR1 DFQATT and CDR2 SNEGSKA (reference sequence). The CDR3 loop is CSARDLAGRGEQFF. The DNA for the CDR3 is TGCAGTGCTAGAGATCTAGCCGGGAGGGGTGAGCAGTTCTTC.

This clonotype was picked up many times. The genes are TRBV5-6 and TRBJ2-7, with D perhaps TRBD1 (6 bases). V was pared by 4 bases and J by 3 bases, with 11 bases between. CDR3 length: 13 residues. Germline CDR1 is SGHDT and CDR2 is YYEEEE. The CDR3 spells CASSTMTGYEQYV. CDR3 nucleotide sequence: TGTGCCAGCAGCACGATGACAGGCTACGAGCAGTACGTC.

The gene calls are TRBV7-9 and TRBJ2-5; 7 positions agree with TRBD2. V gave up 2 bases and J gave up 1 base; unmatched junction bases: 7. This CDR3 region has 16 residues. The V gene's germline CDR1 is SEHNR and CDR2 FQNEAQ (reference sequence). The DNA of the CDR3 is TGTGCCAGCAGCTTAAAGGGAGGGCTGGCCCAAGAGACCCAGTACTTC. This encodes CASSLKGGLAQETQYF.

This clonotype was observed a handful of times. The chain joins TRBV4-1 to TRBJ2-3, with D possibly TRBD2 on 5 matching bases. CDR3 length: 15 residues. Germline V lookup: CDR1 MGHRA, CDR2 YSYEKL. V dropped 0 bases and J dropped 1 base, with 8 bases sitting between them. The DNA of the CDR3 is TGCGCCAGCAGCCAAGATACGAGGGGCACAGATACGCAGTATTTT. Amino acid sequence: CASSQDTRGTDTQYF.

This clonotype was observed a handful of times. The chain joins TRBV2 to TRBJ1-1; D call uncertain. V dropped 6 bases and J dropped 0 bases, with 8 bases sitting between them. This CDR3 comprises 13 residues. The germline gives CDR1 SNHLY, CDR2 FYNNEI. The CDR3 reads CASRMGVNTEAFF. The CDR3 DNA reads TGTGCCAGCAGAATGGGCGTGAACACTGAAGCTTTCTTT.

J is TRBJ2-3 and V is TRBV6-2 or TRBV6-3, with TRBD2 matching over 10 bases. The junction had 11 bases not matched to a gene; V was cut back by 6 bases and J by 5 bases. CDR3 length: 16 residues. Germline loops: CDR1 MNHEY, CDR2 SVGEGT. This CDR3 reads CASSNKRLAGEDTQYF. CDR3 DNA sequence: TGTGCCAGCAGCAACAAACGGCTAGCGGGAGAAGATACGCAGTATTTT.

The J gene is TRBJ2-5, the V gene TRBV9; TRBD2 aligns across 13 bases. The CDR3 contains 16 residues. After removal of 3 bases from V and 4 bases from J, the junction contained 6 bases not matched to a gene. Germline CDR1 and CDR2: SGDLS and YYNGEE. DNA for the CDR3: TGTGCCAGCAGCGCTACTAGCGGGGGGGCCGGAGAGACCCAGTACTTC. Amino acid sequence: CASSATSGGAGETQYF.

J is TRBJ2-2 and V is TRBV5-1; either TRBD1 or TRBD2 may fit D (5 bases each). Trimming took off 3 bases at V and 4 bases at J, with 13 bases between the two ends. Germline assignment: CDR1 SGHRS and CDR2 YFSETQ. CDR3 length equals 15 residues. The CDR3 nucleotides read TGCGCCAGCAGCTGGGACGGGGAGTCCACCGGGGAGCTGTTTTTT. This encodes CASSWDGESTGELFF. Looking up the rest from reference TRBV5-1 and TRBJ2-2 gives the full variable domain: KAGVTQTPRYLIKTRGQQVTLSCSPISGHRSVSWYQQTPGQGLQFLFEYFSETQRNKGNFPGRFSGRQFSNSRSEMNVSTLELGDSALYLCASSWDGESTGELFFGEGSRLTVL.

The rearrangement joins TRBV30 to TRBJ1-1; a weak D match, TRBD1 (5 bases). The germline V gene has CDR1 GTSNPN and CDR2 SVGIG (reference sequence). This CDR3 is 14 amino acids long. Between the trimmed V and J ends, which lost 4 bases and 6 bases, there was a span of 18 bases. CDR3 in DNA: TGTGCCTGGAAACGACGGGGCTCGAATCCTGAAGCTTTCTTT. Translating it yields CAWKRRGSNPEAFF.

This clonotype occurred a few times. The chain links TRBV6-5 to TRBJ2-5; TRBD2 aligns across 9 bases. This CDR3 has 17 amino acids. V was pared by 2 bases and J by 4 bases, with 11 bases of the junction left unmatched. Germline V gene data show CDR1 as MNHEY and CDR2 as SVGAGI. The CDR3 region is CASSYDPKSGGPETQYF. The CDR3, as DNA: TGTGCCAGCAGTTACGACCCCAAGAGCGGGGGGCCAGAGACCCAGTACTTC.

The gene calls are TRBV24-1 and TRBJ2-1; 8 bases agree with TRBD1. This CDR3 comprises 15 residues. The germline V gene encodes CDR1 KGHDR and CDR2 SFDVKD. V shed 3 bases, J shed 4 bases, and the junction held 4 bases outside the gene matches. The CDR3 region has the DNA TGTGCCACCAGTGATGGGACAGGTCGATACAATGAGCAGTTCTTC. Amino acid sequence: CATSDGTGRYNEQFF.

This clonotype was counted at least ten times. V gene TRBV10-3 combines with J gene TRBJ2-3; D possibly corresponds to TRBD2 (6 bases). V lost 6 bases, J lost 6 bases, and 19 bases lay in between. Germline V lookup: CDR1 ENHRY, CDR2 SYGVKD. The CDR3 length is 15 residues. CDR3 DNA: TGTGCCATCAGGGGTCAGGGAGGCCCCAGGGATACGCAGTATTTT. As protein: CAIRGQGGPRDTQYF.

The CDR3 is CASSTSEKLFF. CDR3 nucleotide sequence: TGTGCCAGCTCAACGTCCGAAAAACTGTTTTTT. The chain employs TRBV18 and TRBJ1-4; D uncertain. Trimming removed 5 bases from V and 8 bases from J, with 6 bases in between. The germline CDR1 and CDR2 sequences are KGHSH and LQKENI. CDR3 length: 11 residues.

The chain recombines TRBV6-6 with TRBJ2-2; the match to TRBD2 covers 11 bases. The germline V gene encodes CDR1 MNHNY and CDR2 SVGAGI (reference sequence). This CDR3 region has 15 residues. With V trimmed by 6 bases and J by 4 bases, 4 bases remained unmatched. CDR3 nucleotides: TGTGCCAGCAGATCGCTAGCGGGGGGCACCGGGGAGCTGTTTTTT. It specifies CASRSLAGGTGELFF.

The chain uses TRBV20-1 and TRBJ2-1; D possibly corresponds to TRBD2 (6 bases). Trimming took off 1 base at V and 9 bases at J, with 13 bases between the two ends. Per the germline V gene, CDR1 is DFQATT and CDR2 is SNEGSKA (reference sequence). This CDR3 comprises 13 residues. The CDR3 here is CSARGSNGGEQFF. Written as DNA, the CDR3 is TGCAGTGCTAGAGGTAGTAACGGGGGTGAGCAGTTCTTC.

A few counts support this clonotype. The rearrangement uses TRBV6-5 and TRBJ1-2; a weak D match, TRBD1 (6 bases). The CDR3 extends over 14 amino acids. With 5 bases removed from V and 4 bases from J, the gap between germline ends came to 14 bases. The germline gives CDR1 MNHEY, CDR2 SVGAGI. The CDR3 region is CASSRGLVAYGYTF. In DNA, the CDR3 is TGTGCCAGCAGTCGGGGGCTGGTGGCCTATGGCTACACCTTC.

This chain connects TRBV4-2 to TRBJ1-3, with D unclear. Trimming pared 1 base from V and 2 bases from J, leaving 9 bases between. The CDR3 has 15 residues. CDR1 LGHNA and CDR2 YNFKEQ come from the germline V gene. As DNA, the CDR3 is TGTGCCAGCAGCCAAGTGGAAGGCACTGGAAACACCATATATTTT. This sequence encodes CASSQVEGTGNTIYF.

The chain joins TRBV11-1 to TRBJ2-5; perhaps TRBD1 as D (6 bases). The ends were cut back, 2 bases at V and 5 bases at J, with 9 bases in the middle. Germline-derived CDR1 and CDR2 are SGHAT and FQDESV (reference sequence). The CDR3 has 13 amino acids. CDR3 region: CASSLFRGETQYF. DNA of the CDR3: TGTGCCAGCAGCTTATTCAGGGGTGAGACCCAGTACTTC.

V gene TRBV4-1 combines with J gene TRBJ1-2, with D perhaps TRBD1 (5 bases). This CDR3 is built from 16 residues. Germline V gene sequence: CDR1 MGHRA, CDR2 YSYEKL. Deletions cut 2 bases from V and 7 bases from J, with 20 bases between. The CDR3 protein is CASSQTQSGHQVGYTF. The CDR3 coding sequence is TGCGCCAGCAGCCAAACTCAGTCAGGGCATCAAGTTGGCTACACCTTC.

The genes are TRBV9 and TRBJ2-1; D possibly corresponds to TRBD1 (5 bases). The CDR3 runs 14 residues. V was clipped by 0 bases and J by 4 bases, with 8 bases between them. CDR1 and CDR2 from the germline V gene are SGDLS and YYNGEE. The CDR3, as DNA: TGTGCCAGCAGCGTAGGTCACAGGTACAATGAGCAGTTCTTC. Translation: CASSVGHRYNEQFF.

This chain joins TRBV20-1 and TRBJ2-3; 8 nucleotides line up with TRBD2. The V gene end was trimmed by 1 base and the J gene end by 6 bases; junction bases not matched to a gene: 12. Germline CDR1 is DFQATT and CDR2 is SNEGSKA (reference sequence). CDR3 length: 16 amino acids. CDR3 region: CSARVLAGGDGDTQYF. For the CDR3, the DNA is TGCAGTGCTAGAGTCCTCGCGGGGGGAGATGGTGATACGCAGTATTTT.

This clonotype has at least ten counts. The rearrangement links TRBV7-8 to TRBJ2-2; 9 bases line up with TRBD2. V gave up 3 bases and J gave up 5 bases; unmatched junction bases: 7. Germline V lookup: CDR1 SGHVS, CDR2 FQNEAQ. The CDR3 is 16 amino acids. DNA of the CDR3: TGTGCCAGCAGCTTCGGGCGGGGGGGCGCGACCGGGGAGCTGTTTTTT. It encodes CASSFGRGGATGELFF.